Presented here are 8 T cell receptor beta chains from one specimen sequenced in a study of blood T cell repertoires in COVID-19. Clones were read by immunoSEQ multiplex PCR, and TCRdb kept only the in-frame ones, dropping some. The repertoire holds under 200,000 clones, about 85% seen once, with roughly 1% in the top ten. Sequencing was performed on peripheral blood. These receptors were taken from a man aged 35 to 55 with acute or convalescent COVID-19.

V and J are TRBV7-9 and TRBJ1-2, with 8 bases lining up with TRBD1. This CDR3 has 14 residues. The V gene end was trimmed by 3 bases and the J gene end by 8 bases; junction bases not matched to a gene: 8. Germline V gene data show CDR1 as SEHNR and CDR2 as FQNEAQ (reference sequence). CDR3 sequence reads: CASSFLTGGQGYTF. The CDR3 DNA reads TGTGCCAGCAGCTTCCTTACAGGGGGTCAGGGCTACACCTTC.

The chain couples TRBV9 to TRBJ2-3; D is possibly TRBD2 (6 bases). CDR1 is SGDLS and CDR2 is YYNGEE in the germline V gene. The V gene lost 2 bases and the J gene lost 7 bases, with 17 bases spanning the gap. The CDR3 runs 15 residues. The CDR3 here is CASSVLGGGGNTQYF. The CDR3 DNA sequence: TGTGCCAGCAGCGTTCTGGGGGGTGGAGGCAATACGCAGTATTTT.

This chain uses TRBV6-5 with TRBJ1-3; D is unclear. This CDR3 spans 14 amino acids. The V end lost 5 bases, the J end lost 4 bases, and 12 bases lay between the germline ends. Germline CDR1 is MNHEY and CDR2 is SVGAGI. This CDR3 is CASSPGILGNTIYF. In nucleotides, the CDR3 is TGTGCCAGCAGTCCGGGAATTTTGGGAAACACCATATATTTT.

This sequence joins TRBV5-1 and TRBJ2-5, with D perhaps TRBD1 (6 bases). The CDR3 consists of 16 residues. Germline V gene sequence: CDR1 SGHRS, CDR2 YFSETQ. V was clipped by 0 bases and J by 3 bases, with 15 bases between them. The CDR3 loop is CASSLDGTFGKETQYF. CDR3 in DNA: TGCGCCAGCAGCTTGGACGGGACATTTGGGAAAGAGACCCAGTACTTC.

The CDR3 sequence is CASSQGVLTDTQYF. The CDR3 nucleotides are TGCGCCAGCAGCCAAGGTGTCCTCACAGATACGCAGTATTTT. The chain joins TRBV4-3 to TRBJ2-3; D not resolved. Germline V gives CDR1 LGHNA, CDR2 YSLEER. V was pared by 1 base and J by 2 bases, with 7 bases between. The CDR3 sequence is 14 residues long.

V is TRBV28 and J is TRBJ1-2; 8 bases match TRBD1. V shed 2 bases and J 4 bases; nucleotides not matched to a gene: 12. Per the germline V gene, CDR1 is MDHEN and CDR2 is SYDVKM. This CDR3 contains 17 residues. The CDR3, as DNA: TGTGCCAGCAGTTTAGGGGACAGGAGCCCAAAAAGCTATGGCTACACCTTC. Protein product: CASSLGDRSPKSYGYTF.

This chain uses TRBV5-5 with TRBJ2-7, with D tentatively TRBD1 (7 bases). Trimming cost V 4 bases and J 4 bases, with 24 bases left between them. Germline V gene data show CDR1 as SGHKS and CDR2 as YYEKEE (reference sequence). This CDR3 region has 17 residues. This CDR3 is CASSPIWRDSPQYEQYF. CDR3 nucleotide sequence: TGTGCCAGCAGCCCTATCTGGCGGGACAGTCCTCAATACGAGCAGTACTTC.

This clone was seen only a few times. This rearrangement joins TRBV10-1 to TRBJ2-2, with D hard to call. Germline V gives CDR1 WNHNN, CDR2 SYGVQD (reference sequence). The ends were cut back, 4 bases at V and 4 bases at J, with 4 bases in the middle. This CDR3 is built from 12 residues. The CDR3 DNA sequence: TGCGCCAGCAGTGCTATCACCGGGGAGCTGTTTTTT. This gives the protein CASSAITGELFF.